This TCR beta chain derives from a study of Ad26.COV2.S vaccination and SARS-CoV-2 variants. Documented treatment: 15 to 20 received Ad26.COV2.S at low or high dose, single or two shots; about 5 received placebo; per-sample allocation not given. Specimens were obtained on day 63 following the first vaccine or placebo injection. The CDR3 is 18 residues long. With 0 bases removed from V and 1 base from J, the gap between germline ends came to 16 bases. Germline CDR1 reads LGHNA; CDR2 reads YNFKEQ. Sequenced by immunoSEQ multiplex PCR; TCRdb stores in-frame clones only, minus some. This table holds around 300,000 clones, about 90% found once.

The receptor was isolated from a person aged 18-65 years who received the Ad26.COV2.S COVID-19 vaccine or a placebo. The sample was peripheral blood, taken in a trial of Ad26.COV2.S vaccine versus placebo. The chain carries TRBV4-2 and TRBJ1-3; D might be TRBD1 (5 bases). CDR3 amino acids: CASSQDMQGVTSGNTIYF. The CDR3 region has the DNA TGTGCCAGCAGCCAAGATATGCAAGGGGTTACTTCTGGAAACACCATATATTTT.